Included here is one T cell receptor (beta chain) sequence, with context. This CDR3 is built from 13 residues. J was trimmed by 4 bases and V by 6 bases; bases with no gene match: 5. Germline V gives CDR1 MDHEN, CDR2 SYDVKM. The source of the sample is a study of blood T cell repertoires in COVID-19. Across the whole study: Acute and convalescent COVID-19 samples came from the United States, Italy and Spain. PBMCs, B-cell-depleted T cells, or T cells provided the cDNA or gDNA that made up the material.

In the source study's methods: The authors estimated nucleated cell counts from reference gene primer amplification. Sequencing used immunoSEQ multiplex PCR; TCRdb keeps in-frame clones, though not all of them. V and J calls and clone size come straight from that table; D and trimming were deduced from the DNA. The table records roughly 250,000 clones, roughly 80% of them present only once. The chain links TRBV28 to TRBJ1-1, with TRBD1 matching 7 bases. This TCR derives from a woman older than 75 with acute or convalescent COVID-19. Sequencing was performed on peripheral blood. The CDR3 here is CASSSGGRTEAFF. Written as DNA, the CDR3 is TGTGCCAGCAGCTCAGGGGGTCGCACTGAAGCTTTCTTT.